This T cell receptor beta chain was sequenced for a study of shared clonotypes between healthy human individuals. The CDR3 is 13 amino acids. Trimming removed 4 bases from V and 4 bases from J, with 10 bases in between. Germline CDR1 and CDR2: KGHSH and LQKENI. Data came from immunoSEQ multiplex PCR; TCRdb stores just in-frame clones and leaves some out. The sample has approximately 2.1 million clones; just over 90% are singletons. The specimen was naive CD4+ T cells from PBMCs. Indicated subset: CD45RA+ positively selected. The V and J genes are TRBV18 and TRBJ2-5; no reliable D call. This receptor was obtained from a man aged 18 to 29 in good health. Some clones in this sample may be carry-over from other donors' samples. The CDR3 region is CASSRNPGETQYF. CDR3 nucleotides: TGTGCCAGCTCACGAAATCCAGGAGAGACCCAGTACTTC.